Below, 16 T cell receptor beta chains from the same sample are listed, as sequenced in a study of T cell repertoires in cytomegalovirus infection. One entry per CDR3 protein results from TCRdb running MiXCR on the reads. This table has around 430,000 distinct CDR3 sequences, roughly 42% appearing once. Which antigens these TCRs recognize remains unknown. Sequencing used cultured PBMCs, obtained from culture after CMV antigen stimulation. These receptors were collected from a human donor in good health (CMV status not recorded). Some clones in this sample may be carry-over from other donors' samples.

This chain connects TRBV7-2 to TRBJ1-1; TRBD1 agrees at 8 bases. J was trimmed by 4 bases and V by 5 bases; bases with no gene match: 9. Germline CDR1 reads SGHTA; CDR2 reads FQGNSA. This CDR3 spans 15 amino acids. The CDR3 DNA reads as TGTGCCAGCAGCCAAATACCAGGGGGCGTCACTGAAGCTTTCTTT. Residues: CASSQIPGGVTEAFF.

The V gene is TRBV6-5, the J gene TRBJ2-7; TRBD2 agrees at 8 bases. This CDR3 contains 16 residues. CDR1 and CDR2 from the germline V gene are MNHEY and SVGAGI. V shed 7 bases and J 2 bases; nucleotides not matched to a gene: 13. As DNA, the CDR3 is TGTGCCAGCACCTCGAGGGGACTAGGGGCCCCCTACGAGCAGTACTTC. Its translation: CASTSRGLGAPYEQYF.

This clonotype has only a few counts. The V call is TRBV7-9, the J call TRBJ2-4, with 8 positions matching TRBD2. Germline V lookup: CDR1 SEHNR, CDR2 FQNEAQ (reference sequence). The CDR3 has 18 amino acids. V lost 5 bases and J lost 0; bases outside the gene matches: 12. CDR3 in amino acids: CASSPAVGLAGAKNIQYF. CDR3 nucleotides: TGTGCCAGCAGCCCAGCCGTGGGTCTAGCGGGAGCCAAAAACATTCAGTACTTC.

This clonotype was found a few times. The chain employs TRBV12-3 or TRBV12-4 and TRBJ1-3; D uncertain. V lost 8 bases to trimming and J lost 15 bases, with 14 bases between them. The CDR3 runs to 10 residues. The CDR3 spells CASRSDITYF. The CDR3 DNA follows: TGTGCCAGCCGGTCCGACATCACATATTTT.

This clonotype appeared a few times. The CDR3 reads CASSVAYNSPLHF. The CDR3 DNA is TGTGCCAGCAGCGTGGCCTATAATTCACCCCTCCACTTT. The chain uses TRBV9 and TRBJ1-6, with no clear D. This CDR3 is built from 13 residues. V lost 2 bases, J lost 2 bases, and 2 bases lay in between. Per germline, CDR1 SGDLS and CDR2 YYNGEE.

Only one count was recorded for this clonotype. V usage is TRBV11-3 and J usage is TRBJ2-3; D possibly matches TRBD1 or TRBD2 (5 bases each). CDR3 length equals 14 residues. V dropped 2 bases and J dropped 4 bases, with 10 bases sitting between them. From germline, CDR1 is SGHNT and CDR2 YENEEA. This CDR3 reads CASSLMGVADTQYF. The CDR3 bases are TGTGCCAGCAGCTTAATGGGGGTGGCAGATACGCAGTATTTT.

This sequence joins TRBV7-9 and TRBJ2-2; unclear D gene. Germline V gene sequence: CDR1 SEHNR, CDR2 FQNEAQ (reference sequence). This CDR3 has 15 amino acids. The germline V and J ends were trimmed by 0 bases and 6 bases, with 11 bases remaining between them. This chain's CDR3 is CASSLAPPVAGELFF. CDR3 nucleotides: TGTGCCAGCAGCTTAGCGCCCCCGGTGGCCGGGGAGCTGTTTTTT. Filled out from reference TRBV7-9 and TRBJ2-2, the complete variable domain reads DTGVSQNPRHKITKRGQNVTFRCDPISEHNRLYWYRQTLGQGPEFLTYFQNEAQLEKSRLLSDRFSAERPKGSFSTLEIQRTEQGDSAMYLCASSLAPPVAGELFFGEGSRLTVL.

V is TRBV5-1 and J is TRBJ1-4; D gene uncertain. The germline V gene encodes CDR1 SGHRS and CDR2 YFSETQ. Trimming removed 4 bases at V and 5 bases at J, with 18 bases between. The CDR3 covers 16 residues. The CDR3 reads CASSKAGRALNEKLFF. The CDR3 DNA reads TGCGCCAGCAGCAAGGCTGGGAGGGCGCTAAATGAAAAACTGTTTTTT.

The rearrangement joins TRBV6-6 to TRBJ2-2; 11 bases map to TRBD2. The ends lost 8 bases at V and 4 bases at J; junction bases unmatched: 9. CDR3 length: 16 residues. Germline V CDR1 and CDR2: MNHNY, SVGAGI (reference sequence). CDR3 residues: CASLRGSGGGTGELFF. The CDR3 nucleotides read TGTGCCAGCCTCCGGGGTAGCGGGGGGGGCACCGGGGAGCTGTTTTTT.

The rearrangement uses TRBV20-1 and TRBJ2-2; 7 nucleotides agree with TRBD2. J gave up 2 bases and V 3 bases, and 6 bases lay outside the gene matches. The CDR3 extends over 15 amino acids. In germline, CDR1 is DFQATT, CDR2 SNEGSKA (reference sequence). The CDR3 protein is CSARRLAANTGELFF. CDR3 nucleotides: TGCAGTGCTAGGCGTCTAGCGGCCAACACCGGGGAGCTGTTTTTT.

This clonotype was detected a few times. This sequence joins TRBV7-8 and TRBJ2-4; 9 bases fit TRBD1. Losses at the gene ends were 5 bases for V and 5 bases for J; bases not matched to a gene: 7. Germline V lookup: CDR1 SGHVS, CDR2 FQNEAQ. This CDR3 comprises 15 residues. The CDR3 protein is CASSRAQGAENIQYF. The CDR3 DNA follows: TGTGCCAGCAGCCGAGCACAGGGGGCCGAAAACATTCAGTACTTC.

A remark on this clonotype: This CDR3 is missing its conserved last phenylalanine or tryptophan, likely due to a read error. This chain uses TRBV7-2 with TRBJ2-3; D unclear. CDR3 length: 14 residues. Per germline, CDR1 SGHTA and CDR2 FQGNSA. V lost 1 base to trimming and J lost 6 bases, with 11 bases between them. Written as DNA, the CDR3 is TGTGCCAGCAGCTTAGTTGCGACGAGGGATACGCAGTATTTG. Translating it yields CASSLVATRDTQYL.

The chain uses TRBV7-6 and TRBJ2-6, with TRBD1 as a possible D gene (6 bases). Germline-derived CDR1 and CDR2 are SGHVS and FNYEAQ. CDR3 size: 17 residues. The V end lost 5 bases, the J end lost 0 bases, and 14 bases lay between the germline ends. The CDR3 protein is CASSRDTIRSGANVLTF. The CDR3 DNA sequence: TGTGCCAGCAGCCGGGACACGATACGCTCTGGGGCCAACGTCCTGACTTTC.

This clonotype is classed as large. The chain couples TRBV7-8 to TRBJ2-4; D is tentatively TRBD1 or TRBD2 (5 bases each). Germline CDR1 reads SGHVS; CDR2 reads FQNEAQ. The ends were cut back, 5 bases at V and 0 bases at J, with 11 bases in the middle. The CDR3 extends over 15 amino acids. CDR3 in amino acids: CASSLRGVAKNIQYF. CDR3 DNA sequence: TGTGCCAGCAGCCTAAGAGGGGTAGCCAAAAACATTCAGTACTTC.

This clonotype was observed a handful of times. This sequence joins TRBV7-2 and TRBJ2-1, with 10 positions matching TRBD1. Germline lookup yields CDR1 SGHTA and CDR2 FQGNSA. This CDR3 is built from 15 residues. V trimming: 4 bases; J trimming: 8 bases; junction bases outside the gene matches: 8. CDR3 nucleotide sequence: TGTGCCAGCAGCTACCGAGACAGGGGGCGGGATGAGCAGTTCTTC. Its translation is CASSYRDRGRDEQFF.

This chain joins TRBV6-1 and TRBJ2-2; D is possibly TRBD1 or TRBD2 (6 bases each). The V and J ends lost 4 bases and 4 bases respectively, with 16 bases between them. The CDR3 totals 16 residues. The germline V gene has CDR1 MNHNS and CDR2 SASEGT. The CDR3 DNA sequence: TGTGCCAGCAGTGTGAATCCGGGGGCTGGCACCGGGGAGCTGTTTTTT. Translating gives CASSVNPGAGTGELFF.